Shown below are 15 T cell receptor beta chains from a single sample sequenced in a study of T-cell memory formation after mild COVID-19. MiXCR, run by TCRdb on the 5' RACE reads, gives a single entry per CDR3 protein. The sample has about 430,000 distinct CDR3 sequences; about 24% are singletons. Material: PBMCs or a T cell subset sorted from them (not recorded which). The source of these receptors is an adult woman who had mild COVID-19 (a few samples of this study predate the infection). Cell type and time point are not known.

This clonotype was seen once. The CDR3 loop reads CASSQVLAGGNNEQFF. The CDR3 DNA reads as TGTGCCAGCAGCCAAGTGTTGGCGGGAGGAAACAATGAGCAGTTCTTC. V and J are TRBV3-1 and TRBJ2-1, with 8 bases that match TRBD2. J was trimmed by 5 bases and V by 1 base; bases with no gene match: 7. The germline gives CDR1 LGHDT, CDR2 YNNKEL (reference sequence). This CDR3 contains 16 residues.

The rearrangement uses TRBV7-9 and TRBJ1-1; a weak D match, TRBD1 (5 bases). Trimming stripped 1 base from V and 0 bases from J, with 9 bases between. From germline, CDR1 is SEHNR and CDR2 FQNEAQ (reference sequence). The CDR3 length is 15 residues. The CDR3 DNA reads TGTGCCAGCAGCTTAGGGGGGACGGTGAACACTGAAGCTTTCTTT. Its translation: CASSLGGTVNTEAFF. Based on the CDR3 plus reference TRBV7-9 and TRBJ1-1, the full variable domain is DTGVSQNPRHKITKRGQNVTFRCDPISEHNRLYWYRQTLGQGPEFLTYFQNEAQLEKSRLLSDRFSAERPKGSFSTLEIQRTEQGDSAMYLCASSLGGTVNTEAFFGQGTRLTVV.

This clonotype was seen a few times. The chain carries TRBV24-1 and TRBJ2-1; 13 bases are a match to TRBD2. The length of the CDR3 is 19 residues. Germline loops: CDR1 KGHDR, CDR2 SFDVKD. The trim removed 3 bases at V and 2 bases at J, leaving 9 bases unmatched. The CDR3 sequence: CATSDPGLAGDLPYNEQFF. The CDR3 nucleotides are TGTGCCACCAGTGATCCCGGACTAGCGGGAGACCTCCCCTACAATGAGCAGTTCTTC.

Written as DNA, the CDR3 is TGTGCCAGCAGCCCCCTAGCGGGAGTCGACGAGCAGTACTTC. The encoded protein is CASSPLAGVDEQYF. The chain recombines TRBV5-6 with TRBJ2-7; 10 bases line up with TRBD2. With 4 bases clipped from V and 5 bases from J, the junction kept 6 bases outside the gene matches. This CDR3 contains 14 residues. Germline V gene sequence: CDR1 SGHDT, CDR2 YYEEEE.

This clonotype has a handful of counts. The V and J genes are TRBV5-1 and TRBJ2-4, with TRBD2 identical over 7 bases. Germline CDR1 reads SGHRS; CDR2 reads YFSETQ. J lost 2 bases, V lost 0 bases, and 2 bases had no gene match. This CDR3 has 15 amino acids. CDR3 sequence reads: CASSLDGGTKNIQYF. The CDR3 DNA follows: TGCGCCAGCAGCTTGGACGGGGGGACCAAAAACATTCAGTACTTC.

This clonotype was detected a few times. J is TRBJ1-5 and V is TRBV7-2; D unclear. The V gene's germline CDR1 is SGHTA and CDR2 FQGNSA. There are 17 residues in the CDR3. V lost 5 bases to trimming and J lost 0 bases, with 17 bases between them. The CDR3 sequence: CASSLYPTGDSNQPQHF. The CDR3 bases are TGTGCCAGCAGCCTATATCCAACCGGGGATAGCAATCAGCCCCAGCATTTT.

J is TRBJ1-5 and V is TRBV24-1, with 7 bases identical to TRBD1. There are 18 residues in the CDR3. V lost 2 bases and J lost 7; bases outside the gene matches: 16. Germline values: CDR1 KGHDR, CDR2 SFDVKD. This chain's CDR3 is CATSDSPSRKGAEQPQHF. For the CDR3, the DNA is TGTGCCACCAGTGATTCCCCGTCCCGGAAGGGGGCTGAGCAGCCCCAGCATTTT.

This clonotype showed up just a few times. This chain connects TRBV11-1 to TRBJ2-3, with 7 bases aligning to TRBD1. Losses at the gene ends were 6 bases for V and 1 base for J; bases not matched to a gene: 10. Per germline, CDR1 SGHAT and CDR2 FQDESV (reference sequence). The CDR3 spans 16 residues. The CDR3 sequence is CASSSGKGAGTDTQYF. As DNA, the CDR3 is TGTGCCAGCAGTTCGGGGAAGGGGGCGGGCACAGATACGCAGTATTTT.

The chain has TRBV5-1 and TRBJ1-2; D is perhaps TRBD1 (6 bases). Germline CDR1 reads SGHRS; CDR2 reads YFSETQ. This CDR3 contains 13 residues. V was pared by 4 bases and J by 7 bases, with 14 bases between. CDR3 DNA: TGCGCCAGCAGCGAACAGGGAGTGAGTGGCTACACCTTC. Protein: CASSEQGVSGYTF. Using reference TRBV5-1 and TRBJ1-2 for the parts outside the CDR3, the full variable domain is KAGVTQTPRYLIKTRGQQVTLSCSPISGHRSVSWYQQTPGQGLQFLFEYFSETQRNKGNFPGRFSGRQFSNSRSEMNVSTLELGDSALYLCASSEQGVSGYTFGSGTRLTVV.

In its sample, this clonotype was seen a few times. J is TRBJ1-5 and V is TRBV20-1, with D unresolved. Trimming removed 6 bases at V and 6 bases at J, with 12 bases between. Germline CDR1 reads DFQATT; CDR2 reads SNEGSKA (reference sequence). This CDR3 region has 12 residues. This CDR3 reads CSAVGPGQPQHF. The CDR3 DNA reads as TGCAGTGCGGTCGGGCCGGGTCAGCCCCAGCATTTT.

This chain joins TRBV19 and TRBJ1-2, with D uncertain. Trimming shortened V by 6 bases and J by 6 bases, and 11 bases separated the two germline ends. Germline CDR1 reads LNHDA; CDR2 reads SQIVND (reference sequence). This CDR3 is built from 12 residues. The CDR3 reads CASSAMYDGYTF. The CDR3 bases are TGTGCCAGTAGCGCCATGTACGATGGCTACACCTTC.

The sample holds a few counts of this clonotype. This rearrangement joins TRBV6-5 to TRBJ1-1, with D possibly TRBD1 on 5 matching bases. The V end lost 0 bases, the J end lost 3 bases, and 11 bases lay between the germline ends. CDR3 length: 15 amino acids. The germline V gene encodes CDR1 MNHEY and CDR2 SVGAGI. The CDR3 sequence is CASSYSRRGHTEAFF. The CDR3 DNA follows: TGTGCCAGCAGTTACTCGAGGAGGGGACACACTGAAGCTTTCTTT.

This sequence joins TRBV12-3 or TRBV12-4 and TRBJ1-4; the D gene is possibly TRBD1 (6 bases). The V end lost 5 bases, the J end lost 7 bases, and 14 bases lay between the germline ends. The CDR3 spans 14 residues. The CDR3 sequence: CASSQGGLREKLFF. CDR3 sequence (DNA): TGTGCCAGCAGTCAAGGGGGGTTGCGTGAAAAACTGTTTTTT.

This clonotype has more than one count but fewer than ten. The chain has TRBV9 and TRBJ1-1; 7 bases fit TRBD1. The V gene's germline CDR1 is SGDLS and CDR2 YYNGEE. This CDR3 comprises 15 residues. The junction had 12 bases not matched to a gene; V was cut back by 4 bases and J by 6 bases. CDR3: CASSPSDRFWAEAFF. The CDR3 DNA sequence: TGTGCCAGCAGCCCGTCGGACAGGTTCTGGGCTGAAGCTTTCTTT.

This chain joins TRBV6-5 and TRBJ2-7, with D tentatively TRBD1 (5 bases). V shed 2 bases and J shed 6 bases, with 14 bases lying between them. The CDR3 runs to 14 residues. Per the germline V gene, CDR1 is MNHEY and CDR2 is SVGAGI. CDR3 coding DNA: TGTGCCAGCAGTTACCTGCAGGGTTTGGCCGAGCAGTACTTC. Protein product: CASSYLQGLAEQYF.